One and the same sample provided the 26 T cell receptor beta chains below, sequenced in a study of T cells in Graves' hyperthyroidism and ophthalmopathy. The CDR3 regions of TCR beta were amplified from RNA transcripts. TCR CDR3 underwent first-round RT-PCR with the HTBI primer set. TCRdb reprocessed the multiplex PCR reads via MiXCR and lists one record per CDR3 protein. The sample contains over 250,000 distinct CDR3 sequences, about 25% of which appear only once. Sequencing was carried out using blood. These receptors originate from a man aged 40-49 years with Graves' hyperthyroidism that later progressed to Graves' ophthalmopathy.

This clonotype has at least ten counts. This chain links TRBV6-5 with TRBJ2-7, with 7 bases aligning to TRBD2. The germline V gene encodes CDR1 MNHEY and CDR2 SVGAGI. The CDR3 totals 12 residues. V dropped 4 bases and J dropped 5; count of bases not matched to a gene: 2. The CDR3 here is CASSWGGDEQYF. In DNA form, the CDR3 reads TGTGCCAGCAGTTGGGGGGGGGACGAGCAGTACTTC.

This clonotype was detected many times. The chain carries TRBV20-1 and TRBJ2-7, with TRBD2 matching over 7 bases. CDR3 size: 14 residues. Unmatched junction bases numbered 9, after V lost 5 bases and J lost 2 bases. Germline assignment: CDR1 DFQATT and CDR2 SNEGSKA (reference sequence). CDR3 DNA: TGCAGTGCTCCCTCGGGGAGGGCCACCTACGAGCAGTACTTC. Translated: CSAPSGRATYEQYF.

This clonotype was seen ten or more times. No conserved phenylalanine or tryptophan ends this CDR3, so it is likely a read error. The V call is TRBV19, the J call TRBJ1-1, with 8 bases fitting TRBD1. This CDR3 is 15 amino acids long. Trimming removed 6 bases from V and 4 bases from J; junction bases left unmatched: 10. Germline CDR1 LNHDA, CDR2 SQIVND (reference sequence). The chain's CDR3 is CASSTDFGQGTEAFL. CDR3 bases: TGTGCCAGTAGCACAGATTTCGGACAGGGCACTGAAGCTTTCCTT.

The V call is TRBV12-5, the J call TRBJ2-5; 13 positions match TRBD2. The V gene's germline CDR1 is LGHNT and CDR2 FRNRAP. The CDR3 consists of 16 residues. V lost 6 bases and J lost 5; bases outside the gene matches: 9. In DNA, the CDR3 is TGTGCTAGTGGGGAGAGGGGACTAGCGGGATTTGAGACCCAGTACTTC. It yields the protein CASGERGLAGFETQYF.

The sample holds a few counts of this clonotype. This chain connects TRBV24-1 to TRBJ2-7, with D possibly TRBD1 on 5 matching bases. Trimming took off 4 bases at V and 3 bases at J, with 18 bases between the two ends. Germline V gene sequence: CDR1 KGHDR, CDR2 SFDVKD. The CDR3 is 16 amino acids. CDR3 DNA: TGTGCCACCAGTGACTTATCCCGACAGCGATACTACGAGCAGTACTTC. Translation: CATSDLSRQRYYEQYF.

This clonotype was counted ten times or more. J is TRBJ2-5 and V is TRBV6-1, with D possibly TRBD2 on 5 matching bases. The CDR3 totals 14 residues. Germline V gene data show CDR1 as MNHNS and CDR2 as SASEGT. Between the trimmed V and J ends, which lost 3 bases and 4 bases, there was a span of 12 bases. The CDR3 loop is CASSDASRTETQYF. The CDR3 nucleotides read TGTGCCAGCAGTGATGCTAGCAGGACAGAGACCCAGTACTTC.

The rearrangement joins TRBV20-1 to TRBJ2-5; no definite D call. V lost 6 bases, J lost 0 bases, and 11 bases lay in between. Per germline, CDR1 DFQATT and CDR2 SNEGSKA (reference sequence). This CDR3 has 13 amino acids. CDR3 sequence (DNA): TGCAGTGCCAAGATTGGACACCAAGAGACCCAGTACTTC. Translating gives CSAKIGHQETQYF.

This clonotype showed up many times. The rearrangement joins TRBV5-1 to TRBJ2-5; D may be TRBD2 (5 bases). The CDR3 extends over 13 amino acids. V lost 4 bases, J lost 3 bases, and 10 bases lay in between. CDR1 SGHRS and CDR2 YFSETQ come from the germline V gene. The CDR3 loop is CASSRGSEETQYF. In nucleotides, the CDR3 is TGCGCCAGCAGCCGAGGGAGTGAAGAGACCCAGTACTTC.

This clonotype has ten or more counts. This chain connects TRBV2 to TRBJ1-2; D is unclear. The germline V and J ends were trimmed by 4 bases and 4 bases, with 10 bases remaining between them. CDR3 length: 13 residues. Germline V gene sequence: CDR1 SNHLY, CDR2 FYNNEI. CDR3 loop: CASSGELLYGYTF. The CDR3 region has the DNA TGTGCCAGCAGTGGGGAGTTACTCTATGGCTACACCTTC. Looking up the rest from reference TRBV2 and TRBJ1-2 gives the full variable domain: EPEVTQTPSHQVTQMGQEVILRCVPISNHLYFYWYRQILGQKVEFLVSFYNNEISEKSEIFDDQFSVERPDGSNFTLKIRSTKLEDSAMYFCASSGELLYGYTFGSGTRLTVV.

This clonotype was observed at least ten times. The CDR3 sequence: CASSRVGQVPGSTEAFF. CDR3 nucleotides: TGTGCCAGCAGTCGGGTGGGACAGGTCCCCGGGAGCACTGAAGCTTTCTTT. V usage is TRBV6-4 and J usage is TRBJ1-1, with 8 bases matching TRBD1. The CDR3 has 17 residues. Germline lookup yields CDR1 MRHNA and CDR2 SNTAGT. J was trimmed by 4 bases and V by 5 bases; bases with no gene match: 15.

This clonotype was counted a few times. The chain links TRBV6-5 to TRBJ1-5; TRBD1 is a possible D gene (5 bases). Germline V gives CDR1 MNHEY, CDR2 SVGAGI. V was pared by 0 bases and J by 4 bases, with 13 bases between. This CDR3 has 16 amino acids. The CDR3 here is CASSYSRPGENQPQHF. The CDR3 DNA sequence: TGTGCCAGCAGTTACTCGAGGCCGGGGGAAAATCAGCCCCAGCATTTT.

In regard to this clonotype: In this CDR3 the conserved last residue, phenylalanine or tryptophan, is missing, so a read error is likely. V is TRBV7-2 and J is TRBJ2-5; D is perhaps TRBD1 or TRBD2 (5 bases each). V lost 6 bases to trimming and J lost 1 base, with 12 bases between them. The CDR3 is made up of 14 amino acids. Germline V gives CDR1 SGHTA, CDR2 FQGNSA. The CDR3 sequence is CASRLTGTQETQYL. In DNA form, the CDR3 reads TGTGCCAGCAGACTAACGGGGACCCAAGAGACCCAGTACCTC.

The table lists this clonotype with many counts. The chain is built from TRBV28 and TRBJ2-5; maybe TRBD2 (6 bases). CDR3 length: 12 amino acids. From germline, CDR1 is MDHEN and CDR2 SYDVKM. V was shortened by 6 bases and J by 5 bases, with 10 bases between the two germline ends. The CDR3 sequence is CASRKGRETQYF. DNA for the CDR3: TGTGCCAGCAGGAAGGGGAGGGAGACCCAGTACTTC.

The genes are TRBV6-1 and TRBJ1-2, with D uncertain. There are 16 residues in the CDR3. The V gene's germline CDR1 is MNHNS and CDR2 SASEGT. V gave up 7 bases and J gave up 1 base, with 19 bases separating them. Written as DNA, the CDR3 is TGTGCCAGCACCGAACAGTACGACGCAGATAACTATGGCTACACCTTC. Translated, it gives CASTEQYDADNYGYTF.

This clonotype came up once. This sequence joins TRBV20-1 and TRBJ2-5; D may be TRBD2 (6 bases). V was trimmed by 4 bases and J by 2 bases, leaving 8 bases between them. The CDR3 totals 12 residues. The V gene's germline CDR1 is DFQATT and CDR2 SNEGSKA (reference sequence). For the CDR3, the DNA is TGCAGTGCTAACGGGAGACAAGAGACCCAGTACTTC. This codes for CSANGRQETQYF.

This clonotype appeared many times. The chain combines TRBV11-1 with TRBJ2-7; D not resolved. The CDR3 totals 12 residues. V was shortened by 2 bases and J by 6 bases, with 8 bases between the two germline ends. Germline lookup yields CDR1 SGHAT and CDR2 FQDESV (reference sequence). The chain's CDR3 is CASSLLDIEQYF. CDR3 DNA sequence: TGTGCCAGCAGCTTACTTGATATCGAGCAGTACTTC.

This clonotype was found many times. The chain is built from TRBV4-1 and TRBJ2-7; 8 bases agree with TRBD2. Germline V lookup: CDR1 MGHRA, CDR2 YSYEKL. This CDR3 has 17 amino acids. V was clipped by 3 bases and J by 0 bases; unmatched bases: 10. CDR3 bases: TGCGCCAGCAGCCACAGGACTAGCCCATTAAGCTCCTACGAGCAGTACTTC. It specifies CASSHRTSPLSSYEQYF.

The CDR3 nucleotides read TGTGCCAGCAGTGATAGGGGCGGATCCTACGAGCAGTACTTC. It yields the protein CASSDRGGSYEQYF. V gene TRBV2 combines with J gene TRBJ2-7; tentative D call: TRBD1 (5 bases). V was cut by 3 bases and J by 1 base, with 10 bases left in between. Germline values: CDR1 SNHLY, CDR2 FYNNEI. The CDR3 has 14 amino acids.

The table lists this clonotype with a count of one. This chain links TRBV6-1 with TRBJ1-1, with D maybe TRBD1 (5 bases). V gave up 6 bases and J gave up 0 bases, with 14 bases separating them. The CDR3 has 15 residues. CDR1 is MNHNS and CDR2 is SASEGT in the germline V gene. DNA for the CDR3: TGTGCCAGCAGCAGGGCAAATACGATGAACACTGAAGCTTTCTTT. It translates to CASSRANTMNTEAFF.

The rearrangement uses TRBV6-5 and TRBJ1-4; D is unresolved. V was trimmed by 2 bases and J by 6 bases, leaving 4 bases between them. CDR1 is MNHEY, CDR2 SVGAGI, per germline. This CDR3 region has 12 residues. The CDR3 reads CASSYRDEKLFF. The CDR3 coding sequence is TGTGCCAGCAGTTACAGGGATGAAAAACTGTTTTTT.

There are many counts of this clonotype. This rearrangement joins TRBV28 to TRBJ1-1, with D tentatively TRBD1 (6 bases). The CDR3 is 16 residues long. V shed 6 bases and J shed 5 bases, with 22 bases lying between them. Germline V lookup: CDR1 MDHEN, CDR2 SYDVKM. The CDR3, as DNA: TGTGCCAGCAGAAACGCCTGGGCACAGGGTAGGACTGAAGCTTTCTTT. It specifies CASRNAWAQGRTEAFF.

The chain employs TRBV6-2 or TRBV6-3 and TRBJ2-5, with 11 bases matching TRBD2. CDR1 MNHEY and CDR2 SVGEGT come from the germline V gene. The CDR3 contains 19 residues. With 8 bases clipped from V and 4 bases from J, the junction kept 21 bases outside the gene matches. The CDR3 bases are TGTGCCAGCTCCAAAAGGGGGGGACTAGCGGTCTTATTGGGAGAGACCCAGTACTTC. It encodes CASSKRGGLAVLLGETQYF.

This clonotype was counted ten times or more. The chain joins TRBV28 to TRBJ1-2, with D unresolved. V was cut by 5 bases and J by 5 bases, with 18 bases left in between. The CDR3 is made up of 15 amino acids. Per the germline V gene, CDR1 is MDHEN and CDR2 is SYDVKM. In nucleotides, the CDR3 is TGTGCCAGCAGTCCCCCCCCCCTTACGGAATATGGCTACACCTTC. As protein: CASSPPPLTEYGYTF.

The V call is TRBV28, the J call TRBJ1-6; D is undetermined. V was pared by 3 bases and J by 0 bases, with 9 bases between. The CDR3 consists of 16 residues. Germline assignment: CDR1 MDHEN and CDR2 SYDVKM. The chain's CDR3 is CASSFQASSYNSPLHF. The CDR3 coding sequence is TGTGCCAGCAGTTTTCAGGCGAGCTCCTATAATTCACCCCTCCACTTT.

There are many counts of this clonotype. The rearrangement uses TRBV9 and TRBJ1-1; D remains ambiguous. CDR3 length: 13 amino acids. Germline CDR1 and CDR2: SGDLS and YYNGEE. Trimming left V 0 bases short and J 3 bases short, with 6 bases between. The CDR3 loop reads CASSVGRDTEAFF. CDR3 nucleotides: TGTGCCAGCAGCGTAGGACGGGACACTGAAGCTTTCTTT.

This clonotype was seen ten or more times. The V and J genes are TRBV3-1 and TRBJ1-1; D is unclear. The CDR3 totals 12 residues. The germline V and J ends were trimmed by 5 bases and 5 bases, with 9 bases remaining between them. The germline V gene encodes CDR1 LGHDT and CDR2 YNNKEL (reference sequence). The CDR3, as DNA: TGTGCCAGCAGCTACATGGGAACTGAAGCTTTCTTT. This sequence encodes CASSYMGTEAFF.